The 22 T cell receptor beta chains presented below share a single source sample, sequenced in a study of shared clonotypes between healthy human individuals. Data came from immunoSEQ multiplex PCR; TCRdb stores just in-frame clones and leaves some out. The profile shows some 2,500,000 clones, around 90% of them singletons. Sequencing used naive CD4+ T cells from PBMCs. The subset: CD45RA+ positively selected. The receptors originated from a man between 18 and 29 years old in good health. Some clones in this sample may be carry-over from other donors' samples.

The chain combines TRBV19 with TRBJ1-5; D remains ambiguous. The CDR3 sequence is 17 residues long. Germline V lookup: CDR1 LNHDA, CDR2 SQIVND (reference sequence). V was cut by 5 bases and J by 4 bases, with 21 bases left in between. In DNA form, the CDR3 reads TGTGCCAGTAGTCCCTTCCCTCGAGAGGGTAGTAATCAGCCCCAGCATTTT. Its protein product is CASSPFPREGSNQPQHF.

The J gene is TRBJ1-1, the V gene TRBV2; the D is unclear. Germline V CDR1 and CDR2: SNHLY, FYNNEI. V lost 5 bases and J 1 base, leaving 8 bases between the germline ends. There are 13 residues in the CDR3. CDR3 DNA: TGTGCCAGCAGTCAGGATTCGAACACTGAAGCTTTCTTT. Translation gives CASSQDSNTEAFF.

Comments on this clone: Other nucleotide sequences in the sample specify the same CDR3. The chain couples TRBV7-3 to TRBJ2-1, with TRBD1 matching 8 bases. After removal of 3 bases from V and 6 bases from J, the junction contained 4 bases not matched to a gene. This CDR3 has 14 amino acids. From germline, CDR1 is SGHTA and CDR2 FQGTGA. CDR3 DNA sequence: TGTGCCAGCAGCTTGGGACAGGCTGTCAATGAGCAGTTCTTC. The encoded protein is CASSLGQAVNEQFF. Using reference TRBV7-3 and TRBJ2-1 for the parts outside the CDR3, the full variable domain is GAGVSQTPSNKVTEKGKYVELRCDPISGHTALYWYRQSLGQGPEFLIYFQGTGAADDSGLPNDRFFAVRPEGSVSTLKIQRTERGDSAVYLCASSLGQAVNEQFFGPGTRLTVL.

The rearrangement uses TRBV27 and TRBJ2-3; D is possibly TRBD2 (5 bases). Per germline, CDR1 MNHEY and CDR2 SMNVEV (reference sequence). V lost 0 bases to trimming and J lost 2 bases, with 12 bases between them. The CDR3 has 16 residues. The CDR3: CASSLSDSAFTDTQYF. DNA for the CDR3: TGTGCCAGCAGTTTATCTGATAGCGCCTTCACAGATACGCAGTATTTT.

The V and J genes are TRBV28 and TRBJ2-7, with 10 positions matching TRBD2. Germline V CDR1 and CDR2: MDHEN, SYDVKM. The CDR3 runs 14 residues. The J segment lost 2 bases and the V segment lost 10 bases, leaving 8 bases of the junction unmatched. CDR3 nucleotide sequence: TGTGCCACCTTCCGACTAGCGGGCACCTACGAGCAGTACTTC. Translated, it gives CATFRLAGTYEQYF. The complete variable domain, with remaining parts taken from reference TRBV28 and TRBJ2-7, reads DVKVTQSSRYLVKRTGEKVFLECVQDMDHENMFWYRQDPGLGLRLIYFSYDVKMKEKGDIPEGYSVSREKKERFSLILESASTNQTSMYLCATFRLAGTYEQYFGPGTRLTVT.

The genes are TRBV19 and TRBJ2-2; D is undetermined. The germline gives CDR1 LNHDA, CDR2 SQIVND (reference sequence). CDR3 length: 12 amino acids. The V and J ends lost 10 bases and 7 bases respectively, with 13 bases between them. CDR3 in amino acids: CATRTRFGELFF. The CDR3 region has the DNA TGTGCCACCCGAACACGGTTCGGGGAGCTGTTTTTT.

This clone was observed a single time. This rearrangement joins TRBV27 to TRBJ2-7, with TRBD2 identical over 14 bases. CDR1 and CDR2 (germline): MNHEY, SMNVEV (reference sequence). This CDR3 is 19 amino acids long. The V segment lost 6 bases and the J segment 3 bases; nucleotides outside the gene matches: 16. DNA for the CDR3: TGTGCCAGCAGACCCGGGACTAGCGGGGGAAAGGGGCGCCTCTACGAGCAGTACTTC. It is translated as CASRPGTSGGKGRLYEQYF.

The chain joins TRBV19 to TRBJ1-3, with D unclear. V lost 8 bases and J lost 7, with 6 bases in between. The CDR3 spans 10 residues. Germline CDR1 and CDR2: LNHDA and SQIVND (reference sequence). CDR3 sequence reads: CASFGNTIYF. CDR3 nucleotide sequence: TGTGCCAGTTTTGGGAACACCATATATTTT.

J is TRBJ2-1 and V is TRBV7-3, with 11 bases identical to TRBD2. V lost 5 bases to trimming and J lost 3 bases; unmatched junction nucleotides: 6. CDR3 length: 16 residues. CDR1 and CDR2 from the germline V gene are SGHTA and FQGTGA. CDR3 DNA: TGTGCCAGCAGCATCTCCGGGACTAGCGGCTACAATGAGCAGTTCTTC. This sequence encodes CASSISGTSGYNEQFF.

This rearrangement joins TRBV5-1 to TRBJ2-7; D is uncertain. The CDR3 is 15 residues long. V shed 0 bases and J shed 4 bases, with 14 bases lying between them. Germline-derived CDR1 and CDR2 are SGHRS and YFSETQ. CDR3 sequence: CASSLAQIPVYEQYF. Here the CDR3 DNA reads TGCGCCAGCAGCTTGGCTCAGATACCAGTTTACGAGCAGTACTTC.

The CDR3 nucleotides read TGTGCCAGCAGCCCATTAGGTGGGGCATGGGACATTCAGTACTTC. It is translated as CASSPLGGAWDIQYF. This chain joins TRBV7-2 and TRBJ2-4; tentatively, D is TRBD1 (5 bases). This CDR3 region has 15 residues. The ends were cut back, 5 bases at V and 8 bases at J, with 19 bases in the middle. From germline, CDR1 is SGHTA and CDR2 FQGNSA.

Regarding this clone: Other DNA variants within this sample encode the same CDR3. The chain links TRBV5-1 to TRBJ2-1; unclear D gene. The CDR3 covers 14 residues. V was cut by 0 bases and J by 2 bases, with 6 bases left in between. The germline gives CDR1 SGHRS, CDR2 YFSETQ. This chain's CDR3 is CASSLGSPYNEQFF. The CDR3 DNA is TGCGCCAGCAGCTTGGGCAGCCCCTACAATGAGCAGTTCTTC.

The chain couples TRBV28 to TRBJ2-3; D is ambiguous. This CDR3 region has 18 residues. CDR1 is MDHEN and CDR2 is SYDVKM in the germline V gene. The V and J ends lost 0 bases and 0 bases respectively, with 16 bases between them. The CDR3: CASSLWESSVWSTDTQYF. CDR3 in DNA: TGTGCCAGCAGTTTATGGGAGTCGTCGGTGTGGAGCACAGATACGCAGTATTTT.

The chain carries TRBV19 and TRBJ2-7; no clear D gene. Trimming removed 5 bases at V and 6 bases at J, with 11 bases between. This CDR3 has 12 amino acids. From germline, CDR1 is LNHDA and CDR2 SQIVND (reference sequence). CDR3 bases: TGTGCCAGTAGTGTTAACTTTGGCGAGCAGTACTTC. Encoded protein: CASSVNFGEQYF.

The CDR3 DNA follows: TGTGCCAGCAGGAGGACAGAAACAGGCCGAGAGACCCAGTACTTC. Residues: CASRRTETGRETQYF. The gene calls are TRBV6-1 and TRBJ2-5; D might be TRBD1 (6 bases). This CDR3 is built from 15 residues. Germline V gives CDR1 MNHNS, CDR2 SASEGT. Trimming stripped 6 bases from V and 4 bases from J, with 18 bases between.

This rearrangement joins TRBV29-1 to TRBJ1-2; TRBD1 might be the D (5 bases). Looked up from germline, CDR1 is SQVTM and CDR2 is ANQGSEA. Trimming left V 3 bases short and J 0 bases short, with 8 bases between. CDR3 length: 13 residues. The CDR3 here is CSVENRPNYGYTF. The DNA of the CDR3 is TGCAGCGTTGAGAACAGGCCTAACTATGGCTACACCTTC.

V gene TRBV7-6 combines with J gene TRBJ2-7, with a possible D match to TRBD2 (6 bases). Germline V gene sequence: CDR1 SGHVS, CDR2 FNYEAQ. Trimming stripped 4 bases from V and 5 bases from J, with 18 bases between. The CDR3 is 15 amino acids. The chain's CDR3 is CASSSLIAGSNEQYF. The CDR3 coding sequence is TGTGCCAGCAGCTCCCTGATTGCCGGGAGTAACGAGCAGTACTTC.

V is TRBV7-2 and J is TRBJ2-7, with TRBD2 as a possible D gene (5 bases). The germline V and J ends were trimmed by 5 bases and 12 bases, with 17 bases remaining between them. The CDR3 totals 12 residues. Germline loops: CDR1 SGHTA, CDR2 FQGNSA. The CDR3 DNA sequence: TGTGCCAGCAGCCTGCCGAGGGAGACGCTGTACTTC. Its protein product is CASSLPRETLYF.

The V gene is TRBV2, the J gene TRBJ1-5; D is unresolved. CDR3 length equals 17 residues. Germline CDR1 and CDR2: SNHLY and FYNNEI. V shed 8 bases and J shed 5 bases, with 25 bases lying between them. The DNA of the CDR3 is TGTGCCAGCCAAGAACGGAGATTGACCCAGATCGATCAGCCCCAGCATTTT. Translating it yields CASQERRLTQIDQPQHF.

This chain uses TRBV2 with TRBJ2-7; D is unresolved. The CDR3 totals 15 residues. CDR1 is SNHLY, CDR2 FYNNEI, per germline. Between the trimmed V and J ends, which lost 2 bases and 2 bases, there was a span of 13 bases. CDR3 in amino acids: CASSERKGLTYEQYF. The CDR3 nucleotides read TGTGCCAGCAGTGAACGGAAAGGGCTGACCTACGAGCAGTACTTC.

The chain joins TRBV6-5 to TRBJ1-3; D call uncertain. V was trimmed by 7 bases and J by 0 bases, leaving 7 bases between them. The CDR3 consists of 13 residues. CDR1 and CDR2 from the germline V gene are MNHEY and SVGAGI. CDR3 sequence: CASKENSGNTIYF. CDR3 coding DNA: TGTGCCAGCAAGGAAAACTCTGGAAACACCATATATTTT.

The chain links TRBV11-2 to TRBJ1-1; tentative D call: TRBD1 (5 bases). The CDR3 loop spans 15 amino acids. The germline gives CDR1 SGHAT, CDR2 FQNNGV. V lost 4 bases to trimming and J lost 2 bases, with 14 bases between them. The CDR3 DNA reads as TGTGCCAGCAGCTCACCGCTTCAGGGTAACACTGAAGCTTTCTTT. Translating it yields CASSSPLQGNTEAFF.